The 28 T cell receptor beta chains below all came from one sample that was sequenced in a study of Ad26.COV2.S vaccination and SARS-CoV-2 variants. Produced via immunoSEQ multiplex PCR; TCRdb's table is partial and in-frame only. The sample consists of 400,000 or so clones, more than 85% of them appearing once. The treatment is: some 20 received Ad26.COV2.S at low or high dose, single or two shots; about 5 received placebo; per-sample allocation not given. All samples were drawn on day 63, counting from the first vaccine or placebo injection. The starting material was peripheral blood, obtained in a trial of Ad26.COV2.S vaccine versus placebo. The receptors derive from a person aged 18 to 59 who received the Ad26.COV2.S COVID-19 vaccine or a placebo.

This chain joins TRBV10-3 and TRBJ1-4; unclear D gene. CDR1 is ENHRY, CDR2 SYGVKD, per germline. CDR3 length equals 14 residues. The V end lost 4 bases, the J end lost 0 bases, and 6 bases lay between the germline ends. The CDR3 is CAISATSTNEKLFF. Written as DNA, the CDR3 is TGTGCCATCAGTGCGACGTCAACTAATGAAAAACTGTTTTTT.

The chain is built from TRBV6-2 or TRBV6-3 and TRBJ2-7, with 10 bases fitting TRBD2. Germline CDR1 MNHEY, CDR2 SVGEGT. With 6 bases clipped from V and 3 bases from J, the junction kept 14 bases outside the gene matches. The CDR3 has 17 amino acids. CDR3 amino acids: CASSPQIRLAGVYEQYF. CDR3 bases: TGTGCCAGCAGCCCCCAAATTCGGCTAGCGGGGGTCTACGAGCAGTACTTC.

The genes are TRBV27 and TRBJ1-1; D is unresolved. The CDR3 spans 14 residues. The V and J ends lost 2 bases and 0 bases respectively, with 7 bases between them. Germline loops: CDR1 MNHEY, CDR2 SMNVEV (reference sequence). CDR3 amino acids: CASSLRQMNTEAFF. The CDR3 DNA reads TGTGCCAGCAGTTTACGGCAGATGAACACTGAAGCTTTCTTT.

The chain uses TRBV10-3 and TRBJ1-2; no firm D call. CDR1 and CDR2 from the germline V gene are ENHRY and SYGVKD. V was clipped by 5 bases and J by 2 bases, with 9 bases between them. This CDR3 has 13 amino acids. The CDR3 here is CAISTVINYGYTF. The CDR3 nucleotides read TGTGCCATCAGTACTGTCATCAACTATGGCTACACCTTC.

The genes are TRBV4-1 and TRBJ2-5; TRBD1 or TRBD2 may be the D gene (5 bases each). This CDR3 region has 13 residues. CDR1 and CDR2 from the germline V gene are MGHRA and YSYEKL. V lost 4 bases and J 0 bases, leaving 6 bases between the germline ends. The CDR3 protein is CASSRGYQETQYF. For the CDR3, the DNA is TGCGCCAGCAGCCGGGGGTACCAAGAGACCCAGTACTTC.

V gene TRBV3-1 (or the pseudogene TRBV3-2) combines with J gene TRBJ2-7, with TRBD2 matching 7 bases. CDR3 length: 14 residues. The trim removed 5 bases at V and 3 bases at J, leaving 7 bases unmatched. From germline, CDR1 is LGHDT and CDR2 YNNKEL (reference sequence). The CDR3 coding sequence is TGTGCCAGCAGCAATTATGCGGGGGTCTACGAGCAGTACTTC. This sequence encodes CASSNYAGVYEQYF.

The V and J genes are TRBV5-1 and TRBJ2-1; D is unresolved. The V gene's germline CDR1 is SGHRS and CDR2 YFSETQ. With 0 bases removed from V and 2 bases from J, the gap between germline ends came to 18 bases. The CDR3 sequence is 18 residues long. DNA of the CDR3: TGCGCCAGCAGCTTGGGCTCTTCTGGGAAAGGGACCTACAATGAGCAGTTCTTC. Residues: CASSLGSSGKGTYNEQFF.

The genes are TRBV2 and TRBJ1-2; D remains unclear. V shed 3 bases and J shed 0 bases, with 14 bases lying between them. The V gene's germline CDR1 is SNHLY and CDR2 FYNNEI. The CDR3 totals 16 residues. The CDR3 DNA follows: TGTGCCAGCAGTGAGAGTACAGATCTAGCTAACTATGGCTACACCTTC. Its protein product is CASSESTDLANYGYTF.

This chain links TRBV6-5 with TRBJ1-1; 7 bases map to TRBD1. CDR1 is MNHEY, CDR2 SVGAGI, per germline. The CDR3 loop spans 14 amino acids. V gave up 2 bases and J gave up 4 bases; unmatched junction bases: 4. The CDR3 nucleotides read TGTGCCAGCAGTTACCGGCAGGGGGGCACTGAAGCTTTCTTT. Its translation: CASSYRQGGTEAFF.

The chain joins TRBV1 to TRBJ1-5; TRBD1, the table's D call, lacks a check against the DNA. TRBV1 is a listed pseudogene. The CDR3 contains 16 residues. DNA of the CDR3: TGCACCAGCAGCCATCCGACAGAGAAAAGCAATCAGCCCCAGCATTTT. Its protein is CTSSHPTEKSNQPQHF.

This clone was detected a few times. The rearrangement links TRBV6-1 to TRBJ1-2; TRBD1 aligns across 11 bases. Germline V gene lookup returns CDR1 MNHNS and CDR2 SASEGT. Trimming cost V 3 bases and J 5 bases; bases outside gene matches: 8. The CDR3 runs 16 residues. The DNA for the CDR3 is TGTGCCAGCAGTGAGGAGGGGGACAGGGGGATTTATGGCTACACCTTC. The encoded protein is CASSEEGDRGIYGYTF.

This clone was seen once. The chain recombines TRBV10-3 with TRBJ2-2; D is ambiguous. CDR3 length: 13 residues. Trimming pared 8 bases from V and 0 bases from J, leaving 7 bases between. Germline lookup yields CDR1 ENHRY and CDR2 SYGVKD. CDR3 amino acids: CAIWAANTGELFF. The CDR3 coding sequence is TGTGCCATCTGGGCGGCGAACACCGGGGAGCTGTTTTTT.

The chain uses TRBV5-1 and TRBJ2-1; the match to TRBD2 covers 10 bases. With V trimmed by 1 base and J by 8 bases, 3 bases remained unmatched. Per the germline V gene, CDR1 is SGHRS and CDR2 is YFSETQ. The CDR3 is 14 residues long. The CDR3 nucleotides are TGCGCCAGCAGCTTGAATAGCGGGGGGCATGAGCAGTTCTTC. Residues: CASSLNSGGHEQFF.

The chain has TRBV7-8 and TRBJ1-6, with D unclear. Per germline, CDR1 SGHVS and CDR2 FQNEAQ. This CDR3 spans 13 amino acids. The ends were cut back, 6 bases at V and 9 bases at J, with 12 bases in the middle. The DNA of the CDR3 is TGTGCCAGCAGTGGCTTTACTCCTTCACCCCTCCACTTT. Translation gives CASSGFTPSPLHF.

The chain couples TRBV12-3 or TRBV12-4 to TRBJ1-1; D gene unclear. V was clipped by 3 bases and J by 7 bases, with 9 bases between them. The CDR3 is made up of 12 amino acids. CDR3 sequence reads: CASSFGTVEAFF. Written as DNA, the CDR3 is TGTGCCAGCAGTTTCGGTACAGTTGAAGCTTTCTTT.

The chain combines TRBV11-1 with TRBJ1-2; tentatively, D is TRBD1 (6 bases). With 5 bases removed from V and 2 bases from J, the gap between germline ends came to 12 bases. This CDR3 region has 14 residues. Germline V gives CDR1 SGHAT, CDR2 FQDESV (reference sequence). The DNA for the CDR3 is TGTGCCAGCAGCAATAATCAGGGGAACTATGGCTACACCTTC. Translating gives CASSNNQGNYGYTF.

This chain joins TRBV7-9 and TRBJ2-2, with 10 positions matching TRBD1. Losses at the gene ends were 2 bases for V and 5 bases for J; bases not matched to a gene: 5. This CDR3 spans 16 amino acids. Germline values: CDR1 SEHNR, CDR2 FQNEAQ (reference sequence). CDR3 loop: CASSLQTGGRTGELFF. CDR3 sequence (DNA): TGTGCCAGCAGCTTACAGACAGGGGGCAGAACCGGGGAGCTGTTTTTT.

This clone was seen a single time. This chain connects TRBV5-5 to TRBJ1-1; the match to TRBD1 covers 8 bases. The CDR3 covers 14 residues. The germline CDR1 and CDR2 sequences are SGHKS and YYEKEE (reference sequence). The V and J ends lost 2 bases and 4 bases, in that order; junction bases with no gene match: 4. CDR3 nucleotides: TGTGCCAGCAGCTTACAGGGGGGAGGCACTGAAGCTTTCTTT. Residues: CASSLQGGGTEAFF.

The chain couples TRBV27 to TRBJ2-2; TRBD1 might be the D (5 bases). The germline CDR1 and CDR2 sequences are MNHEY and SMNVEV (reference sequence). The CDR3 covers 15 residues. Trimming cost V 2 bases and J 1 base, with 8 bases left between them. This CDR3 is CASSLRGQNTGELFF. CDR3 coding DNA: TGTGCCAGCAGTTTAAGAGGACAGAACACCGGGGAGCTGTTTTTT.

This chain uses TRBV12-3 or TRBV12-4 with TRBJ2-7; tentatively, D is TRBD1 (6 bases). The CDR3 is 13 residues long. V lost 1 base, J lost 3 bases, and 7 bases lay in between. CDR3 nucleotides: TGTGCCAGCAGTTTAGGGGACAACTACGAGCAGTACTTC. As protein: CASSLGDNYEQYF.

The rearrangement links TRBV25-1 to TRBJ1-3, with a weak D call TRBD1 (6 bases). V shed 2 bases and J shed 0 bases, with 14 bases lying between them. The CDR3 is 17 residues long. Germline V gives CDR1 MGHDK, CDR2 SYGVNS. CDR3 bases: TGTGCCAGCAGTGAAGGCGGACAGCCTTCCTCTGGAAACACCATATATTTT. This sequence encodes CASSEGGQPSSGNTIYF.

The rearrangement joins TRBV5-4 to TRBJ1-2; D is possibly TRBD1 (5 bases). Germline V gives CDR1 SGHNT, CDR2 YYREEE (reference sequence). This CDR3 has 16 amino acids. The V end lost 6 bases, the J end lost 5 bases, and 23 bases lay between the germline ends. In DNA form, the CDR3 reads TGTGCCAGCACAGCCGGATTTAGGGGCGCGAGGTATGGCTACACCTTC. Residues: CASTAGFRGARYGYTF.

The chain employs TRBV12-3 or TRBV12-4 and TRBJ2-1; either TRBD1 or TRBD2 may supply D (5 bases each). The length of the CDR3 is 11 residues. Trimming removed 2 bases from V and 15 bases from J, with 11 bases in between. This CDR3 reads CASSLQGPPFF. The CDR3 bases are TGTGCCAGCAGTTTACAGGGACCCCCGTTCTTC.

V is TRBV10-2 and J is TRBJ2-7; 8 positions match TRBD2. J lost 6 bases, V lost 3 bases, and 10 bases had no gene match. The CDR3 runs 15 residues. Per germline, CDR1 WSHSY and CDR2 SAAADI. The CDR3 sequence is CASSDLRGGRFEQYF. DNA of the CDR3: TGCGCCAGCAGTGACCTTCGGGGGGGCCGTTTCGAGCAGTACTTC.

V and J are TRBV9 and TRBJ1-1; D call uncertain. The CDR3 is 13 residues long. Germline V gene lookup returns CDR1 SGDLS and CDR2 YYNGEE. The germline V and J ends were trimmed by 0 bases and 9 bases, with 12 bases remaining between them. This CDR3 is CASSVVPSGQAFF. For the CDR3, the DNA is TGTGCCAGCAGCGTAGTTCCCTCCGGCCAAGCTTTCTTT.

The chain employs TRBV19 and TRBJ2-5; TRBD1 aligns across 9 bases. V lost 5 bases and J lost 2; bases outside the gene matches: 9. Germline CDR1 reads LNHDA; CDR2 reads SQIVND (reference sequence). CDR3 size: 16 residues. This chain's CDR3 is CASSSGTGSSQETQYF. DNA for the CDR3: TGTGCCAGTAGTTCTGGGACAGGGAGCTCGCAAGAGACCCAGTACTTC.

CDR3 coding DNA: TGTGCCACCGCGGACACTAGCGGGGTTATCCGAGGGGAAGAGACCCAGTACTTC. Protein sequence: CATADTSGVIRGEETQYF. This chain joins TRBV24-1 and TRBJ2-5, with 10 bases that match TRBD2. Losses at the gene ends were 9 bases for V and 3 bases for J; bases not matched to a gene: 18. This CDR3 is built from 18 residues. In germline, CDR1 is KGHDR, CDR2 SFDVKD.

V and J are TRBV6-4 and TRBJ1-1; D unclear. In germline, CDR1 is MRHNA, CDR2 SNTAGT. V was cut by 0 bases and J by 4 bases, with 12 bases left in between. CDR3 size: 15 residues. The CDR3, as DNA: TGTGCCAGCAGTGACTCGGGAACGGGCGGCACTGAAGCTTTCTTT. Translated, it gives CASSDSGTGGTEAFF.